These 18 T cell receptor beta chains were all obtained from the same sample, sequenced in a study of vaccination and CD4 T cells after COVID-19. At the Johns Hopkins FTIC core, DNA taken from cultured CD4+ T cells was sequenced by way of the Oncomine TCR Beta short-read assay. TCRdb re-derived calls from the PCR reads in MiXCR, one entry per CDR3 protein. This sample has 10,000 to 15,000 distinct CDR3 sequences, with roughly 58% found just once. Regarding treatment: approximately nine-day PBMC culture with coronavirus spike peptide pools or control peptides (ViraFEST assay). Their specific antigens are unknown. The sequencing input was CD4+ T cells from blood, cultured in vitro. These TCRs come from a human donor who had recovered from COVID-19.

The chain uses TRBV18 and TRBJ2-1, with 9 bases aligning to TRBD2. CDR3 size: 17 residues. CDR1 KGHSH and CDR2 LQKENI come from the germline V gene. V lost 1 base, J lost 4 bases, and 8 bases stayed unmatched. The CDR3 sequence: CASSPRLSGGPYNEQFF. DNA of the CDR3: TGTGCCAGCTCACCACGCCTTAGCGGGGGTCCGTACAATGAGCAGTTCTTC.

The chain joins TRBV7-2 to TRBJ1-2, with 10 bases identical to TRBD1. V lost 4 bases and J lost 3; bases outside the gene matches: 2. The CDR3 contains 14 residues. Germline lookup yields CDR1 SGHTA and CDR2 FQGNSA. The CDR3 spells CASSSGTGDYGYTF. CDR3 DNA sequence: TGTGCCAGCAGCTCCGGGACAGGGGACTATGGCTACACCTTC.

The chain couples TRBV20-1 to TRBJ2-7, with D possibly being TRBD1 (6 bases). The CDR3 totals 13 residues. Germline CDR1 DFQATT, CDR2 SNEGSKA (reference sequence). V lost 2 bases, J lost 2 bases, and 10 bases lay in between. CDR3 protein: CSARFYRAYEQYF. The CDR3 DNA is TGCAGTGCTAGATTTTACAGGGCCTACGAGCAGTACTTC.

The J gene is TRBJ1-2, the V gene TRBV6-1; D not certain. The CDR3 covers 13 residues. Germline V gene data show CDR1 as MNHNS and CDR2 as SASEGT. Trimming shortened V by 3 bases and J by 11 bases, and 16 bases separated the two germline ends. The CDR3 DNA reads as TGTGCCAGCAGTGATGAGGTATTGGCTGGTTACACCTTC. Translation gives CASSDEVLAGYTF.

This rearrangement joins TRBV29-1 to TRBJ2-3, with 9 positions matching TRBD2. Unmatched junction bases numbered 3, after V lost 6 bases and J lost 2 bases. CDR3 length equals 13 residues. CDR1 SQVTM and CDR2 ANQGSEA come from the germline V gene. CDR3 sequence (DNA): TGCAGCGTCGTAGCGGGGGCCACAGATACGCAGTATTTT. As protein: CSVVAGATDTQYF.

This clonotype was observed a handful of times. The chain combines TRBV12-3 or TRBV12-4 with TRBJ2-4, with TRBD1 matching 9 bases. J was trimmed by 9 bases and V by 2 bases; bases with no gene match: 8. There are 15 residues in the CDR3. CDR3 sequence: CASSLPTGGDFIQYF. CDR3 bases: TGTGCCAGCAGTTTACCCACAGGGGGCGACTTCATTCAGTACTTC.

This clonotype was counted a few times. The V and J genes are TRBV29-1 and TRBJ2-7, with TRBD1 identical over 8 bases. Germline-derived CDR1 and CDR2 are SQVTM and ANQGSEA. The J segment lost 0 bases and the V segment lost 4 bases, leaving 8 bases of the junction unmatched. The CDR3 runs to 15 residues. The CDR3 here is CSVARGRRPSYEQYF. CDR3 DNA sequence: TGCAGCGTTGCCAGGGGGCGCAGACCCTCCTACGAGCAGTACTTC.

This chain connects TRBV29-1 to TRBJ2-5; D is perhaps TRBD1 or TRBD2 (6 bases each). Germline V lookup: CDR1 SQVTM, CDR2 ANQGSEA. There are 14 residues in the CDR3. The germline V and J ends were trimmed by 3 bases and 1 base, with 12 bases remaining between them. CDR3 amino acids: CSVDGGPLQETQYF. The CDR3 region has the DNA TGCAGCGTTGATGGGGGGCCGCTCCAAGAGACCCAGTACTTC.

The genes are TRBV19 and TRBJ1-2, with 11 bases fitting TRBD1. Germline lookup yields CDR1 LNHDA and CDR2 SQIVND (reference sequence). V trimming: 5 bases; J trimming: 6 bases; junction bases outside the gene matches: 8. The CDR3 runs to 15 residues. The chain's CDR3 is CASSEGQGARDGYTF. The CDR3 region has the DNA TGTGCCAGTAGTGAAGGACAGGGGGCGCGAGATGGCTACACCTTC.

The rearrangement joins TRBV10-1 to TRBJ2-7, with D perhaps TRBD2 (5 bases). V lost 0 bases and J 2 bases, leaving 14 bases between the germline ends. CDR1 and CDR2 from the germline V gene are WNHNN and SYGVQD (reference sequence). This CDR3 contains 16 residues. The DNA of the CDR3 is TGCGCCAGCAGTGAGTCGTCAGCTAGCAGGACCTACGAGCAGTACTTC. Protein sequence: CASSESSASRTYEQYF.

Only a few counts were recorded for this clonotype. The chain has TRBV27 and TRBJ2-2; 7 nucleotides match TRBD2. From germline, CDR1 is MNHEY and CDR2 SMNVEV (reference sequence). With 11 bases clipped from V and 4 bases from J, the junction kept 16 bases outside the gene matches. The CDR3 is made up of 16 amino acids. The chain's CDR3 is CASGGGVGVGTGELFF. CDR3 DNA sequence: TGTGCCTCCGGTGGGGGGGTAGGTGTGGGCACCGGGGAGCTGTTTTTT.

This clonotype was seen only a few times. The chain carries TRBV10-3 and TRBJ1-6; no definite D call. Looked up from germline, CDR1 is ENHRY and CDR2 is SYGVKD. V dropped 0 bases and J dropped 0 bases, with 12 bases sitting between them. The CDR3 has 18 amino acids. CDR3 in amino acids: CAISESAGKSSYNSPLHF. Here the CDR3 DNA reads TGTGCCATCAGTGAGTCGGCCGGGAAAAGCTCCTATAATTCACCCCTCCACTTT.

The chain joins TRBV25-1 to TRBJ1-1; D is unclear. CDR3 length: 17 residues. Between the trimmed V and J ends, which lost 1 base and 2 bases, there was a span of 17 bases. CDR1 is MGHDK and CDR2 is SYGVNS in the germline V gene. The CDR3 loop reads CASSEFFWITPNTEAFF. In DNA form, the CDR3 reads TGTGCCAGCAGTGAATTCTTTTGGATAACCCCCAACACTGAAGCTTTCTTT.

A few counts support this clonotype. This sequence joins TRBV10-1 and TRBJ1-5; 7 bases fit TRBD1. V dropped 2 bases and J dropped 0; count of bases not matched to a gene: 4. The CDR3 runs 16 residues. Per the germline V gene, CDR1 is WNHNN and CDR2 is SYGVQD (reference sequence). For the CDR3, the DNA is TGCGCCAGCAGTGAGAACCAGGGGGTTAGCAATCAGCCCCAGCATTTT. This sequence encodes CASSENQGVSNQPQHF.

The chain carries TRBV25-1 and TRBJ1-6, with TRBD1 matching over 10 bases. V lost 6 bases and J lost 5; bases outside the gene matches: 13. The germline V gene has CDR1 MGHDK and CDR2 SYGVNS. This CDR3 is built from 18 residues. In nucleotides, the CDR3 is TGTGCCAGCAGGGGGGTTACCGGGACAGGGGTAAATAATTCACCCCTCCACTTT. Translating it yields CASRGVTGTGVNNSPLHF.

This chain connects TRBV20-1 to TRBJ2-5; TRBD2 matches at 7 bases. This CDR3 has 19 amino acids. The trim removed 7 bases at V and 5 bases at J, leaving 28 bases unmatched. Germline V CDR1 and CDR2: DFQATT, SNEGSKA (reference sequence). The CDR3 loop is CSVRGATAGVSSLVETQYF. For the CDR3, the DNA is TGCAGTGTCCGGGGAGCGACGGCGGGAGTTAGTAGTCTGGTGGAGACCCAGTACTTC.

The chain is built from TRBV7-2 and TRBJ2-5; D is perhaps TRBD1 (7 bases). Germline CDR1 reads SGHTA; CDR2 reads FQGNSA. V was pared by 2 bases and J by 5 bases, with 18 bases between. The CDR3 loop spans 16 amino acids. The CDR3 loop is CASSLYPQGGGETQYF. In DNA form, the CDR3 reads TGTGCCAGCAGCTTATACCCGCAGGGGGGAGGTGAGACCCAGTACTTC. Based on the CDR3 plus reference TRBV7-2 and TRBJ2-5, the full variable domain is GAGVSQSPSNKVTEKGKDVELRCDPISGHTALYWYRQSLGQGLEFLIYFQGNSAPDKSGLPSDRFSAERTGGSVSTLTIQRTQQEDSAVYLCASSLYPQGGGETQYFGPGTRLLVL.

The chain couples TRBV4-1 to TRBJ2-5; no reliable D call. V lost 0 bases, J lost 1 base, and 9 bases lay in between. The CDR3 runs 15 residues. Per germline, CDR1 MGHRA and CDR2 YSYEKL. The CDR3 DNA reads TGCGCCAGCAGCCAAGAGCCCCGGGTCCAAGAGACCCAGTACTTC. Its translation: CASSQEPRVQETQYF.